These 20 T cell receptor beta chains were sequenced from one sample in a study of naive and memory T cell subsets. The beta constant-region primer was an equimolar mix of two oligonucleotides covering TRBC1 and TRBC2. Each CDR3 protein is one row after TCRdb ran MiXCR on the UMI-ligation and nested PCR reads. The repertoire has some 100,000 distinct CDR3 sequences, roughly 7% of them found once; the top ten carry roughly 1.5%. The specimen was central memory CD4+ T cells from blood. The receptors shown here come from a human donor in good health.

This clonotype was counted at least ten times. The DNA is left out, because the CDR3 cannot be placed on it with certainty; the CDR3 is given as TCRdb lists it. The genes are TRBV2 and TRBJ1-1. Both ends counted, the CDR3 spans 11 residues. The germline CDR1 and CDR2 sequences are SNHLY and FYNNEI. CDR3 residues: CASILDTEAFF.

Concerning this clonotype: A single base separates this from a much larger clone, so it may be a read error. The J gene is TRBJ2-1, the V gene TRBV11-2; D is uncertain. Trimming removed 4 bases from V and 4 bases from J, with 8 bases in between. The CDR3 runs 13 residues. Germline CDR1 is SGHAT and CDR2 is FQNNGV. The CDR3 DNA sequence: TGTGCCAGCAGCTCAGACCATTACAATGAGCAGTTCTTC. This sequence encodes CASSSDHYNEQFF.

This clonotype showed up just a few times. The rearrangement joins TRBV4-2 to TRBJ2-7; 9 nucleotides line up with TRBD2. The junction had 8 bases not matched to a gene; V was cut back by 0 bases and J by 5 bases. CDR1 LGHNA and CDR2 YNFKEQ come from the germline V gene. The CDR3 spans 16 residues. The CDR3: CASSQEFSGSSDEQYF. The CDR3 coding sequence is TGTGCCAGCAGCCAAGAGTTTAGCGGGAGTTCTGACGAGCAGTACTTC.

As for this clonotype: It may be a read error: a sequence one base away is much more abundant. For the CDR3, the DNA is TGTGCCAGCAGCTTTCCCAGACAAGAATCACTCCTCCACTTT. Residues: CASSFPRQESLLHF. The chain recombines TRBV7-2 with TRBJ1-6, with no clear D. Germline values: CDR1 SGHTA, CDR2 FQGNSA. CDR3 length: 14 residues.

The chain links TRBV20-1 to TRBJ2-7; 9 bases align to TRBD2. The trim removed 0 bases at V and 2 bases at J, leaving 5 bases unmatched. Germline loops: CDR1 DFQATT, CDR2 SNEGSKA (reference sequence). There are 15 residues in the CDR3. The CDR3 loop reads CSARDPLAGTYEQYF. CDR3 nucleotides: TGCAGTGCTAGAGATCCGCTAGCGGGAACCTACGAGCAGTACTTC.

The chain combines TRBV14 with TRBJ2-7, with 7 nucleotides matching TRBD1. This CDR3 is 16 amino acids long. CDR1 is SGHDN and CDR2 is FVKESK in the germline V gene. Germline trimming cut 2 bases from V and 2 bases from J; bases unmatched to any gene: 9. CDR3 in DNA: TGTGCCAGCAGCCAATGGACAGGTCCTACCCCCTACGAGCAGTACTTC. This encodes CASSQWTGPTPYEQYF.

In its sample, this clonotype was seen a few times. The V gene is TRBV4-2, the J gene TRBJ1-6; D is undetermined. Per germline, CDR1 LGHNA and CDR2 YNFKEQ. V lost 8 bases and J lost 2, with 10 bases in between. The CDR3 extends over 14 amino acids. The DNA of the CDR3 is TGTGCCAGCCGAGCGGAAACCTATAATTCACCCCTCCACTTT. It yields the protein CASRAETYNSPLHF.

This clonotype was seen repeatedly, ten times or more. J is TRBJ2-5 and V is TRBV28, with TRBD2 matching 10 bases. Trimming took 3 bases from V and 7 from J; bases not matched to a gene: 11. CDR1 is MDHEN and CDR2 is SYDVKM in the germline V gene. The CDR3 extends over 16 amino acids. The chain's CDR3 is CASSFQYLAGGGTQYF. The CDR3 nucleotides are TGTGCCAGCAGTTTCCAATACTTAGCGGGGGGAGGGACCCAGTACTTC.

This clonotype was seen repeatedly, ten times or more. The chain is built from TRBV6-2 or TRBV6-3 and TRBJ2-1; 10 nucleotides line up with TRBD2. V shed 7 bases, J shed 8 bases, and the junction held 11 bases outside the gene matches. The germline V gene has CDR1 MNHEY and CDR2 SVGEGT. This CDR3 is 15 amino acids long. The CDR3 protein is CASKFLAGVPDEQFF. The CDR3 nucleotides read TGTGCCAGCAAGTTTCTAGCGGGAGTTCCGGATGAGCAGTTCTTC.

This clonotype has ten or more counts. This chain's CDR3 is CASSPTSAQETQYF. The CDR3 region has the DNA TGTGCCAGCAGCCCGACTAGCGCCCAAGAGACCCAGTACTTC. The chain couples TRBV7-3 to TRBJ2-5, with TRBD2 matching 8 bases. Germline V CDR1 and CDR2: SGHTA, FQGTGA. J lost 1 base, V lost 5 bases, and 3 bases had no gene match. This CDR3 is 14 amino acids long.

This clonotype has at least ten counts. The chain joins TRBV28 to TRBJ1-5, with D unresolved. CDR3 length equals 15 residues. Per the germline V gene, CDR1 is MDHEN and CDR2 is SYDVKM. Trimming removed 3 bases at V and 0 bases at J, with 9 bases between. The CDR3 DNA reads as TGTGCCAGCAGTTTCGGGTTTGGTAGCAATCAGCCCCAGCATTTT. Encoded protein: CASSFGFGSNQPQHF. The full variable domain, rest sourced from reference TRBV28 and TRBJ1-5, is DVKVTQSSRYLVKRTGEKVFLECVQDMDHENMFWYRQDPGLGLRLIYFSYDVKMKEKGDIPEGYSVSREKKERFSLILESASTNQTSMYLCASSFGFGSNQPQHFGDGTRLSIL.

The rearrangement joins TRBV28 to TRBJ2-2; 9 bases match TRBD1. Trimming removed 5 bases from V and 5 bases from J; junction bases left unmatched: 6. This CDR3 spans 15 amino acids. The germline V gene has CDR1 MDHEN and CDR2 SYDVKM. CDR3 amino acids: CASSARDRDTGELFF. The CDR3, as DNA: TGTGCCAGCAGTGCCCGGGACAGGGATACCGGGGAGCTGTTTTTT.

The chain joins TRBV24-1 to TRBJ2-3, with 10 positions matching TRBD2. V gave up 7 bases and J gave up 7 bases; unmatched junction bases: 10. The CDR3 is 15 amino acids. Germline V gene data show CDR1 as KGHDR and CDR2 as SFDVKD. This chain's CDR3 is CATSPSSGRPNTQYF. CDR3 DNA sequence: TGTGCCACCAGCCCGTCTAGCGGGAGACCGAATACGCAGTATTTT.

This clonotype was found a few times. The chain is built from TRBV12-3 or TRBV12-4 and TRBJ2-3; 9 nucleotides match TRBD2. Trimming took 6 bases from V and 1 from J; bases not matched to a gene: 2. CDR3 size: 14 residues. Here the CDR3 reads CASRKRGGTDTQYF. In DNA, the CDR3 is TGTGCCAGCAGGAAGCGGGGGGGCACAGATACGCAGTATTTT.

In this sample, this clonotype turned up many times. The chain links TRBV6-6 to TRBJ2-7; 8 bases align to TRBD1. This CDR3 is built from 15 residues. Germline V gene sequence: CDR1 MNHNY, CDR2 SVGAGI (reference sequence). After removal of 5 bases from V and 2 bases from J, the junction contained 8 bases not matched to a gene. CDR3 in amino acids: CASSGPGTGPYEQYF. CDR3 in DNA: TGTGCCAGCAGTGGCCCCGGGACAGGCCCCTACGAGCAGTACTTC.

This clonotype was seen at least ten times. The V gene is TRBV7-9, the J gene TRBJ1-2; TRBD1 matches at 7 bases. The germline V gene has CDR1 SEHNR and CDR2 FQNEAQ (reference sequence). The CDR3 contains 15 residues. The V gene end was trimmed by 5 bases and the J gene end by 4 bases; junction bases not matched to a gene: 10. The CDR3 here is CASSTLQGTGYGYTF. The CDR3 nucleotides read TGTGCCAGCAGCACCCTACAGGGGACCGGCTATGGCTACACCTTC.

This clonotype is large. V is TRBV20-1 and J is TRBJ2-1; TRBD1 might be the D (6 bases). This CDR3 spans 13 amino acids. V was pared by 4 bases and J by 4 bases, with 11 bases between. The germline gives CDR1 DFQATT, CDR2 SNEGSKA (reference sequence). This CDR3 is CSATGTRYNEQFF. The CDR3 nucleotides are TGCAGTGCTACAGGGACAAGATACAATGAGCAGTTCTTC.

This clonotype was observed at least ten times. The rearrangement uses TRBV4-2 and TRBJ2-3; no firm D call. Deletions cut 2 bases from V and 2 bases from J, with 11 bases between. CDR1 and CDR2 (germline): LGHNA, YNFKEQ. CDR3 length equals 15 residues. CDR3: CASSQTVSHTDTQYF. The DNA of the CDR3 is TGTGCCAGCAGCCAAACCGTCTCCCACACAGATACGCAGTATTTT.

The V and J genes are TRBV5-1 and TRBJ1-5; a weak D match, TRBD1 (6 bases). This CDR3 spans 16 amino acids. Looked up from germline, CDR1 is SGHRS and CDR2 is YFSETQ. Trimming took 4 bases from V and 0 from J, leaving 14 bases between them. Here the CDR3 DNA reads TGCGCCAGCAGCCCCGGACAGCCGCATAGCAATCAGCCCCAGCATTTT. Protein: CASSPGQPHSNQPQHF.

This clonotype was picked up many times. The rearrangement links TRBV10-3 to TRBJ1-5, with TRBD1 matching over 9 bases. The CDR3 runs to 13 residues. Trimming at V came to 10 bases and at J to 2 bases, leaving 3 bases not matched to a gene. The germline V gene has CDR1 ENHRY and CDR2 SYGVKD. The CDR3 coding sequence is TGTGCCACCCGGGACAGGGGCAATCAGCCCCAGCATTTT. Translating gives CATRDRGNQPQHF.